The source of this T cell receptor beta chain is a study of CD8+CD57+ T cells in acquired aplastic anemia. Study overall: Isolated CD4+ and CD8+ cells, once sorted, yielded DNA averaging roughly 3.2 ug. Findings of the study overall: In CD8+ cells, Simpson's diversity showed no significant difference between patients and controls.

All patients picked for sequencing had shown, by flow cytometry, an expansion of CD8+CD57+ cells. At blood sampling, none of the patients had yet received therapy. This clonotype was counted only a few times. Antigen specificity is unknown. CDR3 and TCR beta VDJ profiling relied on genomic DNA as the template. MiXCR, run by TCRdb on the reads, gives a single entry per CDR3 protein. The sample includes hundreds of thousands of distinct CDR3 sequences, approximately 58% of them seen just once. The sample taken for sequencing was sorted CD4+, CD8+, or CD8+CD57+ T cells (not recorded which) from PBMCs. This sequence was found in a human donor with aplastic anemia.

As DNA, the CDR3 is TGTGCCAGCAGCTTACGACAGCAAGAGACCCAGTACTTC. This sequence encodes CASSLRQQETQYF. The chain combines TRBV7-9 with TRBJ2-5; a weak D match, TRBD1 (5 bases). Per germline, CDR1 SEHNR and CDR2 FQNEAQ (reference sequence). Deletions cut 2 bases from V and 2 bases from J, with 6 bases between. This CDR3 region has 13 residues.